This TCR beta chain was sequenced for a study of chemoradiotherapy in HPV16-positive cancers. Study-wide results and caveats: Non-HPV-specific T cells did not expand in tumors during treatment, whereas candidate HPV-specific clones and E7-related motifs did. In HPV16-positive patients, HPV-responsive T-cell expansion tracked better recurrence-free survival. Only a couple of HPV16-positive patients supplied the functional HPV-specificity definition.

Of note for this clone: Its target is unknown.

Some clones are missing from TCRdb's copy, which holds only in-frame ones; the method was immunoSEQ multiplex PCR. This table has around 1,600 clones, about 92% appearing once. The sequence was obtained from a human donor with HPV-associated anogenital cancer. The material sequenced was tumor tissue, taken from a patient who underwent chemoradiotherapy.

CDR3 amino acids: CASSDPRGLGTEAFF. The CDR3 nucleotides read TGTGCCAGCAGTGACCCGAGGGGGTTAGGCACTGAAGCTTTCTTT. The V call is TRBV6-6, the J call TRBJ1-1; D may be TRBD1 (6 bases). V lost 5 bases, J lost 4 bases, and 17 bases lay in between. CDR3 length: 15 amino acids. Germline loops: CDR1 MNHNY, CDR2 SVGAGI (reference sequence).